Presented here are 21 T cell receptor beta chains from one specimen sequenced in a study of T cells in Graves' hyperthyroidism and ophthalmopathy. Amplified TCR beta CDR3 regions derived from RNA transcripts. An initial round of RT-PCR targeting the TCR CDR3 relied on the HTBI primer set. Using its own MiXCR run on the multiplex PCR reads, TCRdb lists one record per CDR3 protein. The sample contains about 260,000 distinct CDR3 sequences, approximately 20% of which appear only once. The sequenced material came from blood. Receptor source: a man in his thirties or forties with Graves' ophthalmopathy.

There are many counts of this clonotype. This CDR3 is CASSYRTGFFEQYF. The CDR3 bases are TGTGCCAGCAGCTACCGGACAGGGTTCTTCGAGCAGTACTTC. The rearrangement links TRBV3-1 to TRBJ2-7, with 8 nucleotides matching TRBD1. The CDR3 is 14 residues long. With V trimmed by 5 bases and J by 6 bases, 9 bases remained unmatched. CDR1 is LGHDT and CDR2 is YNNKEL in the germline V gene (reference sequence).

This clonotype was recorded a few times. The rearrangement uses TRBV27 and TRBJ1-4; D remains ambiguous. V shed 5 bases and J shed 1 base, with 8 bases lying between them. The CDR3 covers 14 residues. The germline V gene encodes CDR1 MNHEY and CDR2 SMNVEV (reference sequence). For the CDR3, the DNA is TGTGCCAGCAGTGGCGGGCGAACTAATGAAAAACTGTTTTTT. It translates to CASSGGRTNEKLFF.

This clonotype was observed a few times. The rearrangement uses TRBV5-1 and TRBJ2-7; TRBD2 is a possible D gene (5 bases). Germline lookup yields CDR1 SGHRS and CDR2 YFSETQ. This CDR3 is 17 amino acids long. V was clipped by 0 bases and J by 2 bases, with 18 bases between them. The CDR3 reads CASSLAISGIVTYEQYF. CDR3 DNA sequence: TGCGCCAGCAGCTTGGCCATCTCCGGGATAGTAACCTACGAGCAGTACTTC. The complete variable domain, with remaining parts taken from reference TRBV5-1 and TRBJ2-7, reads KAGVTQTPRYLIKTRGQQVTLSCSPISGHRSVSWYQQTPGQGLQFLFEYFSETQRNKGNFPGRFSGRQFSNSRSEMNVSTLELGDSALYLCASSLAISGIVTYEQYFGPGTRLTVT.

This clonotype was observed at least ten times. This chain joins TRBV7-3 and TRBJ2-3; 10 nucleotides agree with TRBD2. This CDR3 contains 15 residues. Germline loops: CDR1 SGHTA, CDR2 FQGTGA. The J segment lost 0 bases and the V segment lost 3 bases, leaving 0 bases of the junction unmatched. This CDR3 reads CASSLTSGSTDTQYF. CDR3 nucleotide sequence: TGTGCCAGCAGCTTGACTAGCGGGAGCACAGATACGCAGTATTTT.

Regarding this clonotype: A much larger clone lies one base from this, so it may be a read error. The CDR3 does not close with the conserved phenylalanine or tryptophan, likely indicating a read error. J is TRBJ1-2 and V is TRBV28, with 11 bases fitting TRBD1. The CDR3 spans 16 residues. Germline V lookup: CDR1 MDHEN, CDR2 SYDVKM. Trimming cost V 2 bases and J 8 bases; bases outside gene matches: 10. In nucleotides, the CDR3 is TGTGCCAGCAGTTTAACTGGGACAGGGGGACTACTCGGCTACACCCTC. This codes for CASSLTGTGGLLGYTL.

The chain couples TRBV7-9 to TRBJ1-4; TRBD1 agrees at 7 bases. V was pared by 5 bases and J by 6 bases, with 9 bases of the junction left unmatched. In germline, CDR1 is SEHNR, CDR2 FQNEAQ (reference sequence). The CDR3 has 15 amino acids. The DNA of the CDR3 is TGTGCCAGCAGCCATAGACAGGGACTAGATGAAAAACTGTTTTTT. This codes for CASSHRQGLDEKLFF.

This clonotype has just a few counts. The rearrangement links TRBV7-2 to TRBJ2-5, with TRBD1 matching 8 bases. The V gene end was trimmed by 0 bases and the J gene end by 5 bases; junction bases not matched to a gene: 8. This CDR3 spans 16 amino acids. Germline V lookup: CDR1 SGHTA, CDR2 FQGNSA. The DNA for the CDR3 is TGTGCCAGCAGCTTAGCCTTACAGGGGGTAGGGGAGACCCAGTACTTC. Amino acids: CASSLALQGVGETQYF.

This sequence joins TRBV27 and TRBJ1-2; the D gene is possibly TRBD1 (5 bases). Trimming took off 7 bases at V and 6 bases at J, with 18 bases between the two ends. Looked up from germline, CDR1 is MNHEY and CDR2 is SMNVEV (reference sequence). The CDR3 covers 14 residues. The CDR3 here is CASTPGGGVDGYTF. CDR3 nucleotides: TGTGCCAGCACCCCCGGTGGGGGGGTCGATGGCTACACCTTC.

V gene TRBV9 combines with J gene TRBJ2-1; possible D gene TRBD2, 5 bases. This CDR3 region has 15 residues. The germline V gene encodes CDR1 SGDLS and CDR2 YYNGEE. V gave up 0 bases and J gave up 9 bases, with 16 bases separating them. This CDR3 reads CASSVDPGDFSEQFF. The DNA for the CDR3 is TGTGCCAGCAGCGTAGACCCCGGGGATTTTAGTGAGCAGTTCTTC.

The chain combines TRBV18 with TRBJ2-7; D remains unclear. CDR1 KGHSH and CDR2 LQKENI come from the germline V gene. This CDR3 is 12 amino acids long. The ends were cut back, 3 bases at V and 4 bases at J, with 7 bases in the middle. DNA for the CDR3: TGTGCCAGCTCACCCAAACTTTACGAGCAGTACTTC. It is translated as CASSPKLYEQYF. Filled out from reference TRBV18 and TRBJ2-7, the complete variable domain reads NAGVMQNPRHLVRRRGQEARLRCSPMKGHSHVYWYRQLPEEGLKFMVYLQKENIIDESGMPKERFSAEFPKEGPSILRIQQVVRGDSAAYFCASSPKLYEQYFGPGTRLTVT.

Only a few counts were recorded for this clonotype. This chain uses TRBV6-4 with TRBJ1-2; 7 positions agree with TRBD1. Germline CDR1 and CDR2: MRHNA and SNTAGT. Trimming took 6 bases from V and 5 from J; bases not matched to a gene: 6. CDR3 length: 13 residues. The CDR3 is CASSPDRLYGYTF. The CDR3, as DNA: TGTGCCAGCAGCCCGGACAGGCTGTATGGCTACACCTTC.

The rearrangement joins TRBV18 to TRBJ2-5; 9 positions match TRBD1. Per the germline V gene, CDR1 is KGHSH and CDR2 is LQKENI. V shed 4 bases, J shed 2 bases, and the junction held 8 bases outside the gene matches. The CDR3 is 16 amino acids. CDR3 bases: TGTGCCAGCTCACTATACGGGACAGGGTCACAAGAGACCCAGTACTTC. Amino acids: CASSLYGTGSQETQYF. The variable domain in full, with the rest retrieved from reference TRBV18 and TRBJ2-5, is NAGVMQNPRHLVRRRGQEARLRCSPMKGHSHVYWYRQLPEEGLKFMVYLQKENIIDESGMPKERFSAEFPKEGPSILRIQQVVRGDSAAYFCASSLYGTGSQETQYFGPGTRLLVL.

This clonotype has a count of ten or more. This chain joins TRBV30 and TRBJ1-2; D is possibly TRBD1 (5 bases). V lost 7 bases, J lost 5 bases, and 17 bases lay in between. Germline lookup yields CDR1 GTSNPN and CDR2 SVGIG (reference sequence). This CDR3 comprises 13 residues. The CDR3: CASGGVGLYGYTF. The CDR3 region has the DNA TGTGCCTCCGGAGGAGTGGGGCTATATGGCTACACCTTC.

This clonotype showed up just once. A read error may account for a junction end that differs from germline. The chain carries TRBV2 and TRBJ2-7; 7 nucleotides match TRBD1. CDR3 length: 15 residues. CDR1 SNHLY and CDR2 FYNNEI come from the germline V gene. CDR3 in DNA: TGTGCCAGCAGTCGCTTCCGGGACAGCGCCTACAAGCAGTACTTC. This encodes CASSRFRDSAYKQYF.

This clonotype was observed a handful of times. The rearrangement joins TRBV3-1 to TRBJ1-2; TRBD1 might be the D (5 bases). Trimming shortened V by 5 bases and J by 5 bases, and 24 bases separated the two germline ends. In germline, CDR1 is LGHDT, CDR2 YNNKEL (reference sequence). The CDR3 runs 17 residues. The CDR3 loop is CASSARGQAFTTYGYTF. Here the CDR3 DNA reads TGTGCCAGCAGCGCAAGGGGTCAGGCCTTTACCACGTATGGCTACACCTTC.

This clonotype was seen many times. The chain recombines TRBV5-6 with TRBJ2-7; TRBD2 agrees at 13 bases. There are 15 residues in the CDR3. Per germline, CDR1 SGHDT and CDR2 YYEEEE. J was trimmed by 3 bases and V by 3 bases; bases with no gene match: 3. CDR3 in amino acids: CASSSGLAGNYEQYF. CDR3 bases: TGTGCCAGCAGCTCGGGACTAGCGGGAAACTACGAGCAGTACTTC.

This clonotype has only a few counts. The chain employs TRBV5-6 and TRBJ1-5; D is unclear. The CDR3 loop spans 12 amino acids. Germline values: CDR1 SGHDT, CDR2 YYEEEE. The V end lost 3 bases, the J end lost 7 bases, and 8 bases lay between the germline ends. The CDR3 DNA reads TGTGCCAGCAGCTCTTATAGGCAGCCCCAGCATTTT. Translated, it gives CASSSYRQPQHF.

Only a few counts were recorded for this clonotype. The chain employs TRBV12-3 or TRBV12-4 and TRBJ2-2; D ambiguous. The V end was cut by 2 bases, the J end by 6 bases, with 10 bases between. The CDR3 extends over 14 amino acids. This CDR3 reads CASSLLRVAGELFF. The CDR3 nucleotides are TGTGCCAGCAGTTTACTTAGGGTTGCCGGGGAGCTGTTTTTT.

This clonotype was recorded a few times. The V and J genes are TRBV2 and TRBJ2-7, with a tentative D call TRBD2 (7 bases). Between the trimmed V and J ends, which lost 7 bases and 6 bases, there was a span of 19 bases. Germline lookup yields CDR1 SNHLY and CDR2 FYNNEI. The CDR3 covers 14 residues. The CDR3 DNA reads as TGTGCCAGCAACCCCCAGGGGACGGGGGGCGAGCAGTACTTC. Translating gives CASNPQGTGGEQYF.

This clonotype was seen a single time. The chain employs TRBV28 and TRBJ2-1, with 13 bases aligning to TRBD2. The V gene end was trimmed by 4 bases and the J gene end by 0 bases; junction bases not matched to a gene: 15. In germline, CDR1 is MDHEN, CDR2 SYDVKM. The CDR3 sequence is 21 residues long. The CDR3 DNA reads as TGTGCCAGCAGTTCGCCTACCCCGACTAGCGGGAGGTCGAGCTCCTACAATGAGCAGTTCTTC. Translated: CASSSPTPTSGRSSSYNEQFF. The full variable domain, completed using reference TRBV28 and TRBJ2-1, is DVKVTQSSRYLVKRTGEKVFLECVQDMDHENMFWYRQDPGLGLRLIYFSYDVKMKEKGDIPEGYSVSREKKERFSLILESASTNQTSMYLCASSSPTPTSGRSSSYNEQFFGPGTRLTVL.

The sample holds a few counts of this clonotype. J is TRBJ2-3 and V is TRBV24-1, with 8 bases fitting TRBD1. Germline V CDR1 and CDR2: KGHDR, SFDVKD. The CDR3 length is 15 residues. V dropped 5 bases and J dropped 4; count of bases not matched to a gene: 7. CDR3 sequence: CATSVPGGLSDTQYF. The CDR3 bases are TGTGCCACCAGTGTACCAGGGGGCTTGTCAGATACGCAGTATTTT.